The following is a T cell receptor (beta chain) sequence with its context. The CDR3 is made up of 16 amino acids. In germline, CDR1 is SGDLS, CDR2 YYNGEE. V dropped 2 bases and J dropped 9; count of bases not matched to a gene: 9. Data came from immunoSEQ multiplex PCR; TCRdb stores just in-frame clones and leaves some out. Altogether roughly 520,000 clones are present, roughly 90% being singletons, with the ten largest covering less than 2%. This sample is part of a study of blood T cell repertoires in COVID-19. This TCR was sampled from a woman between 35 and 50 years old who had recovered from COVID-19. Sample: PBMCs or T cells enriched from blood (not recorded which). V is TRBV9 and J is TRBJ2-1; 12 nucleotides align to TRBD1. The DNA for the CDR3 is TGTGCCAGCAGCGTTACCGGGACAGGGGGCCTAGGTGAGCAGTTCTTC. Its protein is CASSVTGTGGLGEQFF.